A selection of T cell receptor beta chains follows, all from one sample in a study of shared clonotypes between healthy human individuals. The protocol was immunoSEQ multiplex PCR, while the TCRdb copy is restricted to in-frame clones and leaves out a portion. The table records around 990,000 clones, around three quarters of them present only once. Sequencing was done on a sample of memory CD4+ T cells from PBMCs. The source is a man younger than 30 in good health. Some clones in this sample may be carry-over from other donors' samples. CDR3s include the opening cysteine and the closing phenylalanine or tryptophan. The D gene is left open where the match is weak. Clone size is stated in some rows and not others, as once, few, many or a class when expanded.

size,D,J,V,DNA,CDR3
few,.,TRBJ1-2,TRBV9,TGTGCCAGCAGCGTACTCCCGCTTTACGGGACTGACTATGGCTACACCTTC,CASSVLPLYGTDYGYTF
.,.,TRBJ1-2,TRBV18,TGTGCCAGCTCACCGGGGCAGGCTCCTTACTATGGCTACACCTTC,CASSPGQAPYYGYTF
.,.,TRBJ2-3,TRBV7-9,TGTGCCAGCAGCCGAGCGGAGGGGGATACGCAGTATTTT,CASSRAEGDTQYF
.,TRBD2,TRBJ2-1,TRBV30,TGTGCCTGGAGTGTAAGTGTAGCGGGGGACAATGAGCGGTTCTTC,CAWSVSVAGDNERFF
many,.,TRBJ1-3,TRBV13,TGTGCCAGCAGCTTGGGGCATGGAAACACCATATATTTT,CASSLGHGNTIYF
.,.,TRBJ1-3,TRBV30,TGTGCCTGGAGTGTAATTTCGGTCCCCAAAGGACGAAACACCATATATTTT,CAWSVISVPKGRNTIYF
.,.,TRBJ2-2,TRBV7-6,TGTGCCAGCAGCTTAGCGCTGGGAGGCCCCCGGGACACCGGGGAGCTGTTTTTT,CASSLALGGPRDTGELFF
.,TRBD1,TRBJ1-2,TRBV19,TGTGCCAGTAGTATGTCGGCCAGGGGGTATGGCTACACCTTC,CASSMSARGYGYTF
once,.,TRBJ2-3,TRBV4-3,TGCGCCAGCAGCAACGCGGCCACGGGCACAGATACGCAGTATTTT,CASSNAATGTDTQYF
few,.,TRBJ1-2,TRBV6-1,TGTGCCAGCAGTGAAGTCGGGTTAGGCTATGGCTACACCTTC,CASSEVGLGYGYTF
once,TRBD1,TRBJ1-5,TRBV7-9,TGTGCCAGCAGCCTCTTCTTCGGGGACAGAGTTTATCAGCCCCAGCATTTT,CASSLFFGDRVYQPQHF
many,TRBD2,TRBJ2-7,TRBV30,TGTGCCTGGAGTAAAAAAGCGGGAGTGGGCGAGCAGTACTTC,CAWSKKAGVGEQYF
.,TRBD1,TRBJ1-1,TRBV30,TGTGCCTGGAGTCCCCCAGACAGGGTGCGTTACACTGAAGCTTTCTTT,CAWSPPDRVRYTEAFF
.,TRBD2,TRBJ2-2,TRBV2,TGTGCCAGCAAACTAGCGGCCACCGGGGAGCTGTTTTTT,CASKLAATGELFF
.,.,TRBJ2-3,TRBV4-1,TGCGCCAGCAGCCAAGATCCGACTGACACAGATACGCAGTATTTT,CASSQDPTDTDTQYF
.,.,TRBJ1-5,TRBV2,TGTGCCAGCAGTCTCGGACAGACGTATCAGCCCCAGCATTTT,CASSLGQTYQPQHF
.,TRBD2,TRBJ2-2,TRBV4-2,TGTGCCAGCAGCCCGAGGGGCGGGAGGGACACCGGGGAGCTGTTTTTT,CASSPRGGRDTGELFF
.,TRBD1,TRBJ1-3,TRBV6-5,TGTGCCAGCAGTTACAGGGGGCCAGGAAACACCATATATTTT,CASSYRGPGNTIYF
.,TRBD1,TRBJ1-2,TRBV5-4,TGTGCCAGCAGCAGGGGGACAGGGGGCGCTTATGGCTACACCTTC,CASSRGTGGAYGYTF
few,.,TRBJ2-4,TRBV19,TGTGCCAGTAGTTCAGGGTGGAGAAACATTCAGTACTTC,CASSSGWRNIQYF
few,.,TRBJ1-5,TRBV4-3,TGCGCCAGCAGCCAAGTTGGCGCGGGTCAGCCCCAGCATTTT,CASSQVGAGQPQHF
.,.,TRBJ2-1,TRBV9,TGTGCCAGCAGCGTAGGGGGGTCGAGCTCCTACAATGAGCAGTTCTTC,CASSVGGSSSYNEQFF
.,TRBD1,TRBJ1-2,TRBV6-6,TGTGCCAGCAGTTACGATGGGCAGGGGGCGAATGGCTACACCTTC,CASSYDGQGANGYTF
.,.,TRBJ1-1,TRBV6-5,TGTGCCAGCAGTTACAACGGGATGAACACTGAAGCTTTCTTT,CASSYNGMNTEAFF
.,TRBD1,TRBJ1-5,TRBV2,TGTGCCAGCAGTTACGGGACAGGCAGCAATCAGCCCCAGCATTTT,CASSYGTGSNQPQHF
.,TRBD1,TRBJ1-2,TRBV7-3,TGTGCCAGCAGCGTCGGACAGGCTAGCTACACCTTC,CASSVGQASYTF
.,.,TRBJ2-7,TRBV6-5,TGTGCCAGCAGTCTCCGGGGTTCCTACGAGCAGTACTTC,CASSLRGSYEQYF
few,.,TRBJ1-4,TRBV29-1,TGCAGCGTTGCGGACAGTGCAACTAATGAAAAACTGTTTTTT,CSVADSATNEKLFF
.,.,TRBJ1-4,TRBV28,TGTGCCAGCAGTTCCCAGGGCCGGGAAAAACTGTTTTTT,CASSSQGREKLFF
few,.,TRBJ1-5,TRBV2,TGTGCCAGCAGTTTGGACGGGAATCAGCCCCAGCATTTT,CASSLDGNQPQHF
.,.,TRBJ1-2,TRBV5-5,TGTGCCAGCAGCTTGAGGCAGAACTATGGCTACACCTTC,CASSLRQNYGYTF
few,.,TRBJ2-1,TRBV7-3,TGTGCCAGCAGCTTAAACTTCAGGGACGAGCAGTTCTTC,CASSLNFRDEQFF
few,.,TRBJ2-3,TRBV11-2,TGTGCCAGCAGCTTTTACGGGGGATACACAGATACGCAGTATTTT,CASSFYGGYTDTQYF
.,TRBD1,TRBJ2-7,TRBV28,TGTGCCAGCAGTTCTTTCCAGGGGGCTAACGAGCAGTACTTC,CASSSFQGANEQYF
.,.,TRBJ1-1,TRBV5-8,TGTGCCAGCAGCTTGGAGGTGGGGACCACTGAAGCTTTCTTT,CASSLEVGTTEAFF
.,.,TRBJ1-5,TRBV2,TGTGCCAGCAGCAGGGGAGGAGATCAGCCCCAGCATTTT,CASSRGGDQPQHF
few,TRBD2,TRBJ2-3,TRBV20-1,TGCAGTAGCGGGACCACAGATACGCAGTATTTT,CSSGTTDTQYF
few,.,TRBJ1-5,TRBV28,TGTGCCAGCAGTGGTAGGTCCGGATTCCCGCGAGCCCAGCATTTT,CASSGRSGFPRAQHF
.,.,TRBJ1-3,TRBV19,TGTGCCAGTAGTATCGCCAGGTCTGGAAACACCATATATTTT,CASSIARSGNTIYF
once,TRBD2,TRBJ2-1,TRBV5-1,TGCGCCAGCAGCTTGACTAGCGGGACATACAATGAGCAGTTCTTC,CASSLTSGTYNEQFF
.,.,TRBJ2-7,TRBV7-2,TGTGCCAGCAGCGGGCTGACACTCCTCTCCTCCTACGAGCAGTACTTC,CASSGLTLLSSYEQYF
.,.,TRBJ1-5,TRBV18,TGTGCCAGCTCACCCTCGGCGACTCAGCCCCAGCATTTT,CASSPSATQPQHF
.,.,TRBJ2-1,TRBV19,TGTGCCAGTAGTAGGGGCTATGGGAATGAGCAGTTCTTC,CASSRGYGNEQFF
.,.,TRBJ2-5,TRBV30,TGTGCCTGGAGTGTTGGTTGGGGCTACGAGACCCAGTACTTC,CAWSVGWGYETQYF
.,.,TRBJ2-7,TRBV5-6,TGTGCCAGCAGCTTGTTTCTTAGGTACGAGCAGTACTTC,CASSLFLRYEQYF
.,TRBD1,TRBJ1-2,TRBV19,TGTGCCAGTAGTATCCCCCGGACAGGGCGGAATGGCTACACCTTC,CASSIPRTGRNGYTF
.,.,TRBJ1-5,TRBV7-9,TGTGCCAGCAGCCTCTCCGGGGCGCAGGGTTTTAAGCCCCAGCATTTT,CASSLSGAQGFKPQHF
.,.,TRBJ2-5,TRBV27,TGTGCCAGCAGTGGCCCCCAAGAGACCCAGTACTTC,CASSGPQETQYF
.,TRBD1,TRBJ2-1,TRBV4-1,TGCGCCACCTGTATGGCGGGACAGGGGAACAATGAGCAGTTCTTC,CATCMAGQGNNEQFF
few,TRBD1,TRBJ2-5,TRBV7-2,TGTGCCAGCAGCTCAAGACAGGGTTGGGGGGAGACCCAGTACTTC,CASSSRQGWGETQYF